This T cell receptor (beta chain) originates from a study of T cells after yellow fever vaccination. Study-wide points: Contamination of FACS-sorted repertoires by abundant clonotypes from the bulk population could occur. CD4 and CD8 compartments shared a small share of clonotypes, likely from convergent recombination. Post-booster repertoires again held most primary-vaccination clones (approximately 96% CD4, around 90% CD8).

This CDR3 is 15 amino acids long. From germline, CDR1 is ENHRY and CDR2 SYGVKD. Trimming at V came to 9 bases and at J to 6 bases, leaving 12 bases not matched to a gene. Researchers made TCR cDNA using 5'RACE template switching, and this step added a universal primer site and UMIs. TCRdb passed the 5' RACE reads through MiXCR, listing each CDR3 protein once. This sample yields about 130,000 distinct CDR3 sequences, of which more than 7.5% are seen a single time; almost 40% belongs to the top ten. A note on this clonotype: What it binds is unknown.

The chain has TRBV10-3 and TRBJ2-1; 9 nucleotides line up with TRBD1. The specimen comprised CD8+ T cells sorted from PBMCs, sampled on the day of the yellow fever booster vaccination. The sequence derives from a young man who received the YFV17D yellow fever vaccine. The CDR3 loop is CAMGFGTGLVNEQFF. For the CDR3, the DNA is TGTGCCATGGGGTTCGGGACAGGGTTGGTCAATGAGCAGTTCTTC.